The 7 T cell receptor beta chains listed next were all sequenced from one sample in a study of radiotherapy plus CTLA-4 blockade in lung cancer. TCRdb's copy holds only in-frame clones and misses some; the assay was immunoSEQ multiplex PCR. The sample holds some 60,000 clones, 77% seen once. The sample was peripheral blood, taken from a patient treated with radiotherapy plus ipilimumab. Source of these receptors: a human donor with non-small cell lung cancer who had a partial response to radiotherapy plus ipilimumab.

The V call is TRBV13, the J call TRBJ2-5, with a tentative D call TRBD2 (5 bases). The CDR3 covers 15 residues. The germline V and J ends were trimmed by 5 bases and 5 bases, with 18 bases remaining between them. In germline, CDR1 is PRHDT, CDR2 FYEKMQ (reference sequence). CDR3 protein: CASSAQSTRGETQYF. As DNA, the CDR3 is TGTGCCAGCAGCGCCCAAAGTACGAGAGGGGAGACCCAGTACTTC.

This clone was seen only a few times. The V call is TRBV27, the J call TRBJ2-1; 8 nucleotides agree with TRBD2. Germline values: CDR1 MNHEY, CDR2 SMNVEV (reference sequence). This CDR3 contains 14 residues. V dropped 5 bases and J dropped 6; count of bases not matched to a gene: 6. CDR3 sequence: CASSASGPGNEQFF. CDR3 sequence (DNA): TGTGCCAGCAGTGCTAGCGGGCCAGGCAATGAGCAGTTCTTC.

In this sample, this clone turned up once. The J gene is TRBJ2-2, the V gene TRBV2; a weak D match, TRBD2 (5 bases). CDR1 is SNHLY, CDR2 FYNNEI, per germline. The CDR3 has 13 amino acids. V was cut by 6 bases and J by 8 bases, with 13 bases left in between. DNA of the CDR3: TGTGCCAGCAGAGAGGGCGTGGGTGGGGAGCTGTTTTTT. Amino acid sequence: CASREGVGGELFF.

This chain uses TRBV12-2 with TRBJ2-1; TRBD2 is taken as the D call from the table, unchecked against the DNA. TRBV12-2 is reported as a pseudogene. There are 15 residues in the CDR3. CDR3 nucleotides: TGTGCAAGTCGCTTAGGGGCGGGGGGGCCAAATGAGCAGTTCTTC. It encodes CASRLGAGGPNEQFF.

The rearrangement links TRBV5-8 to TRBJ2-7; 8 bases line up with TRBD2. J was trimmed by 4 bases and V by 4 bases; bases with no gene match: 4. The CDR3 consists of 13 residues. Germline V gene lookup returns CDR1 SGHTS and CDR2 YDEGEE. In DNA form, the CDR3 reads TGTGCCAGCAGCCGCGGGGGGCCGTACGAGCAGTACTTC. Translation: CASSRGGPYEQYF.

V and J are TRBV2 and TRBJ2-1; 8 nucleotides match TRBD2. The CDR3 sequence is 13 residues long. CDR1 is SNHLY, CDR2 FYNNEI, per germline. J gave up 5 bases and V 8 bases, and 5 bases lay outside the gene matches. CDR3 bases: TGTGCCAGCGGGACTAGATCTGACAATGAGCAGTTCTTC. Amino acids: CASGTRSDNEQFF.

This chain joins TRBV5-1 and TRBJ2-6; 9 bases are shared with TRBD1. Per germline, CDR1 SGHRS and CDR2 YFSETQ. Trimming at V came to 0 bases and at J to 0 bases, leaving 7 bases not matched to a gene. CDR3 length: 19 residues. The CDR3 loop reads CASSLAMGQGVSGANVLTF. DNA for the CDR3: TGCGCCAGCAGCTTGGCTATGGGACAGGGAGTCTCTGGGGCCAACGTCCTGACTTTC.